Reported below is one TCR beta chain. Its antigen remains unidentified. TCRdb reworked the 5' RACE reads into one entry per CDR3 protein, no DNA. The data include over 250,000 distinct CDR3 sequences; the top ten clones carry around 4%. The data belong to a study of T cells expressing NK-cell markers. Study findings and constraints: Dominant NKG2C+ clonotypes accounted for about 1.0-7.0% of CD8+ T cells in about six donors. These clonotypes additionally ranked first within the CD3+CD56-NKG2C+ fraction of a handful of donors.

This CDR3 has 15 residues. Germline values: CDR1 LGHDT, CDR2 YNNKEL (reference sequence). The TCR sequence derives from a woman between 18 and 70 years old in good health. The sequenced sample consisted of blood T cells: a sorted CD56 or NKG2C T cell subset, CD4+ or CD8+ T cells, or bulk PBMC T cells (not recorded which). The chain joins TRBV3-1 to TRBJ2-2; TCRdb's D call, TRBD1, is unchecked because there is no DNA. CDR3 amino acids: CASSPGQPYGGELFF.